This T cell receptor (beta chain) was sequenced for a study of beta chain features in type 1 diabetes. Whole-study findings and limits: Patients and controls would share equally any PCR tilt toward shorter templates. In every one of the four CD4+ subsets, TCRB CDR3s were moderately but significantly shorter in Type 1 diabetes patients. Fewer insertions but more deletions were seen at VDJ junctions in type 1 diabetes patients.

The entirety of the isolated RNA underwent reverse transcription, so expressed TCRB transcripts were sequenced. Generated by immunoSEQ multiplex PCR, the TCRdb table keeps only in-frame clones and is missing some. The sample has around 56,000 clones; roughly half are singletons. The length of the CDR3 is 18 residues. Germline values: CDR1 SGDLS, CDR2 YYNGEE. The ends lost 5 bases at V and 4 bases at J; junction bases unmatched: 12. Worth noting for this clone: As yet, its antigen is unknown.

By way of CD45RO/CCR7/CD25/CD127/CD95/CD27, the CD4+ regulatory, stem cell-like memory, central memory and naive cells were sorted. The chain couples TRBV9 to TRBJ2-6; 10 nucleotides agree with TRBD2. Input material: Tregs from blood. The sequence was obtained from a woman between 40 and 50 years old with type 1 diabetes. CDR3 nucleotide sequence: TGTGCCAGCAGGGGGGGAGGGACTAGCGCTTTCGGGGCCAACGTCCTGACTTTC. Protein: CASRGGGTSAFGANVLTF.